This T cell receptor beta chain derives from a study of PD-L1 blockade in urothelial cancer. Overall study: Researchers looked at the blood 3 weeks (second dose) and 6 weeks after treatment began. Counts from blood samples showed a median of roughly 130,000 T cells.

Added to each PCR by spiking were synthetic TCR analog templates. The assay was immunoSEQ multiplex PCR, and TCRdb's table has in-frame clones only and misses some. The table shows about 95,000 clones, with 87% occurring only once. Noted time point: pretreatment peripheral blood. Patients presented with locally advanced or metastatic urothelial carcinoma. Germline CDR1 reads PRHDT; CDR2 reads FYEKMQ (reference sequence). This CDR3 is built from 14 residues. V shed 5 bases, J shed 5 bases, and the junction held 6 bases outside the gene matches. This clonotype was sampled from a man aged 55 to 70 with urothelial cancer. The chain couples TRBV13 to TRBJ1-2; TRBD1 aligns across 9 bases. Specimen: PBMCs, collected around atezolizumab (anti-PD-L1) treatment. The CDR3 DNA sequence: TGTGCCAGCAGCCATACAGGGGGCCCTTATGGCTACACCTTC. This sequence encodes CASSHTGGPYGYTF.